The 15 T cell receptor beta chains reported below all come from one sample, sequenced in a study of blood T cell repertoires in COVID-19. The table came from immunoSEQ multiplex PCR; TCRdb's copy has only in-frame clones and leaves some out. The sample yields approximately 16,000 clones, about 89% seen once. The sequenced sample consisted of peripheral blood. These receptors were obtained from a man older than 75 with acute or convalescent COVID-19.

V gene TRBV4-1 combines with J gene TRBJ1-2, with D tentatively TRBD1 (6 bases). The CDR3 loop spans 15 amino acids. CDR1 is MGHRA, CDR2 YSYEKL, per germline. V was pared by 0 bases and J by 7 bases, with 15 bases between. The CDR3 sequence is CASSQDPTGWFGYTF. As DNA, the CDR3 is TGCGCCAGCAGCCAAGATCCCACAGGGTGGTTTGGCTACACCTTC.

The CDR3 reads CASSAARNTGELFF. The CDR3 DNA reads TGTGCCAGCAGCGCCGCGAGAAACACCGGGGAGCTGTTTTTT. J is TRBJ2-2 and V is TRBV9; D is unclear. Trimming took off 3 bases at V and 2 bases at J, with 8 bases between the two ends. CDR3 size: 14 residues. CDR1 and CDR2 (germline): SGDLS, YYNGEE.

This chain connects TRBV5-1 to TRBJ1-1; D perhaps matches TRBD1 (5 bases). CDR3 size: 12 residues. CDR1 and CDR2 from the germline V gene are SGHRS and YFSETQ. V was shortened by 4 bases and J by 10 bases, with 14 bases between the two germline ends. The CDR3, as DNA: TGCGCCAGCAGCCCCCCGGGACTAGGAGCTTTCTTT. Translating gives CASSPPGLGAFF. The full variable domain, its missing parts supplied by reference TRBV5-1 and TRBJ1-1, is KAGVTQTPRYLIKTRGQQVTLSCSPISGHRSVSWYQQTPGQGLQFLFEYFSETQRNKGNFPGRFSGRQFSNSRSEMNVSTLELGDSALYLCASSPPGLGAFFGQGTRLTVV.

The chain employs TRBV5-6 and TRBJ1-5; tentative D call: TRBD1 (5 bases). Between the trimmed V and J ends, which lost 0 bases and 3 bases, there was a span of 13 bases. The CDR3 extends over 16 amino acids. Germline CDR1 reads SGHDT; CDR2 reads YYEEEE. CDR3 sequence: CASSLAGSGLNQPQHF. The CDR3 bases are TGTGCCAGCAGCTTGGCAGGGTCGGGCCTCAATCAGCCCCAGCATTTT.

The rearrangement links TRBV5-1 to TRBJ1-1; D might be TRBD1 (6 bases). The CDR3 loop spans 15 amino acids. The V and J ends lost 5 bases and 1 base respectively, with 15 bases between them. Germline V gives CDR1 SGHRS, CDR2 YFSETQ. The CDR3 DNA sequence: TGCGCCAGCAGGGCCACCGGGACACCGAACACTGAAGCTTTCTTT. Translated, it gives CASRATGTPNTEAFF.

This clone was observed a handful of times. This chain connects TRBV6-5 to TRBJ1-5, with D uncertain. This CDR3 comprises 12 residues. The germline V and J ends were trimmed by 5 bases and 7 bases, with 9 bases remaining between them. Germline assignment: CDR1 MNHEY and CDR2 SVGAGI. The DNA for the CDR3 is TGTGCCAGCAGTCAAACTCGGCAGCCCCAGCATTTT. Its protein product is CASSQTRQPQHF.

The chain uses TRBV9 and TRBJ2-3; D unresolved. The CDR3 spans 14 residues. Per the germline V gene, CDR1 is SGDLS and CDR2 is YYNGEE. V shed 0 bases and J shed 0 bases, with 5 bases lying between them. The CDR3 DNA is TGTGCCAGCAGCGTAGCCGGTAGCACAGATACGCAGTATTTT. It encodes CASSVAGSTDTQYF.

The CDR3 DNA reads as TGTGCCAGCAGCTCCTCCCCCGGGTTAACTGAAGCTTTCTTT. It yields the protein CASSSSPGLTEAFF. V and J are TRBV7-3 and TRBJ1-1, with no clear D. Germline-derived CDR1 and CDR2 are SGHTA and FQGTGA. The CDR3 is 14 residues long. Trimming shortened V by 4 bases and J by 5 bases, and 14 bases separated the two germline ends.

The rearrangement uses TRBV2 and TRBJ1-2, with D unresolved. CDR3 length: 13 residues. The germline V gene encodes CDR1 SNHLY and CDR2 FYNNEI. V lost 4 bases, J lost 5 bases, and 11 bases lay in between. The DNA of the CDR3 is TGTGCCAGCAGTGTAGAGGGCGGGTATGGCTACACCTTC. Translation: CASSVEGGYGYTF.

The chain links TRBV4-1 to TRBJ1-2, with D hard to call. V lost 0 bases, J lost 3 bases, and 8 bases lay in between. The germline CDR1 and CDR2 sequences are MGHRA and YSYEKL. This CDR3 region has 14 residues. DNA of the CDR3: TGCGCCAGCAGCCAAGATTCGTCTGACTATGGCTACACCTTC. It is translated as CASSQDSSDYGYTF.

J is TRBJ1-2 and V is TRBV6-5, with 7 bases that match TRBD1. CDR1 is MNHEY and CDR2 is SVGAGI in the germline V gene. V shed 6 bases, J shed 7 bases, and the junction held 5 bases outside the gene matches. The CDR3 is made up of 12 amino acids. In DNA, the CDR3 is TGTGCCAGCAGAAGACAGGGCGGTGGCTACACCTTC. This sequence encodes CASRRQGGGYTF.

This CDR3 reads CASSQGLQGTSGGYTF. DNA for the CDR3: TGTGCCAGCAGCCAGGGACTTCAGGGAACGTCCGGTGGCTACACCTTC. The chain is built from TRBV14 and TRBJ1-2, with D possibly matching TRBD1 (5 bases). The CDR3 runs 16 residues. Trimming removed 3 bases from V and 7 bases from J, with 21 bases in between. The germline CDR1 and CDR2 sequences are SGHDN and FVKESK. The whole variable domain, remainder taken from reference TRBV14 and TRBJ1-2, is EAGVTQFPSHSVIEKGQTVTLRCDPISGHDNLYWYRRVMGKEIKFLLHFVKESKQDESGMPNNRFLAERTGGTYSTLKVQPAELEDSGVYFCASSQGLQGTSGGYTFGSGTRLTVV.

The CDR3 reads CASSVTGATNEKLFF. The CDR3 DNA reads TGTGCCAGCAGCGTTACAGGGGCAACTAATGAAAAACTGTTTTTT. This chain links TRBV9 with TRBJ1-4; TRBD1 matches at 7 bases. The CDR3 sequence is 15 residues long. V lost 2 bases and J lost 0; bases outside the gene matches: 1. CDR1 and CDR2 from the germline V gene are SGDLS and YYNGEE.

The chain employs TRBV7-8 and TRBJ1-2; unclear D gene. The CDR3 covers 11 residues. Germline lookup yields CDR1 SGHVS and CDR2 FQNEAQ. For the CDR3, the DNA is TGTGGTCGTTCTACTAACTATGGCTACACCTTC. Protein product: CGRSTNYGYTF.

The gene calls are TRBV6-5 and TRBJ1-1, with unresolved D. The V gene's germline CDR1 is MNHEY and CDR2 SVGAGI. This CDR3 has 16 residues. The V end lost 4 bases, the J end lost 6 bases, and 21 bases lay between the germline ends. The CDR3 coding sequence is TGTGCCAGCAGTTGGGGAGGAGAGGGATCAATTGCTGAAGCTTTCTTT. Encoded protein: CASSWGGEGSIAEAFF.